This T cell receptor beta chain was captured in a study of blood T cell repertoires in COVID-19. Study-wide context: Specimens from acute and convalescent COVID-19 originated in the United States, Italy and Spain. PBMCs, B-cell-depleted T cells, or T cells provided the cDNA or gDNA that made up the material.

Germline assignment: CDR1 SGDLS and CDR2 YYNGEE. The CDR3 sequence is 14 residues long. Trimming shortened V by 4 bases and J by 3 bases, and 11 bases separated the two germline ends. Here immunoSEQ multiplex PCR was the method, and the copy in TCRdb shows in-frame clones only, minus some. The sample holds hundreds of thousands of clones; 87% are singletons and the top ten take 3% to 3.5%. The TCR was taken from a man aged 18 to 30 with active or convalescent COVID-19. The sample comprised peripheral blood. This chain links TRBV9 with TRBJ1-3; no reliable D call. CDR3 protein: CASSSPPGGNTIYF. CDR3 in DNA: TGTGCCAGCAGCTCACCACCGGGTGGAAACACCATATATTTT.